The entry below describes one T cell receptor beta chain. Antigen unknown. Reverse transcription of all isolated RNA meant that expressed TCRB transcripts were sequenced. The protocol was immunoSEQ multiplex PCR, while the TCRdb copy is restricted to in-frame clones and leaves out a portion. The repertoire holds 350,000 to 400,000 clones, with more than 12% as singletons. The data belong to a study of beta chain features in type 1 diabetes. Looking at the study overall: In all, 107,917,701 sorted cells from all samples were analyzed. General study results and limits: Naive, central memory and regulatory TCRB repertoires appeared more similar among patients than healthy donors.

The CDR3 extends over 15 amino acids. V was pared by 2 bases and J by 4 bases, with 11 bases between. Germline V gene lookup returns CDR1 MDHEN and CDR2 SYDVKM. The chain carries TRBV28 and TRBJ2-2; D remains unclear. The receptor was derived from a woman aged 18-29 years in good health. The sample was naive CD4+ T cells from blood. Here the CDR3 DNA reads TGTGCCAGCAGTTTACAGTTCCCGGGCACCGGGGAGCTGTTTTTT. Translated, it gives CASSLQFPGTGELFF.